The 17 T cell receptor beta chains reported below all come from one sample, sequenced in a study of CD8+CD57+ T cells in acquired aplastic anemia. For sequencing, patients were chosen who had shown expansion of CD8+CD57+ cells by flow cytometry. Profiles of TCR beta VDJ and CDR3 were generated from a genomic DNA template. TCRdb reprocessed the reads via MiXCR and lists one record per CDR3 protein. The sample holds some 170,000 distinct CDR3 sequences, less than 60% seen once. The specimen sequenced was sorted CD4+, CD8+, or CD8+CD57+ T cells (not recorded which) from PBMCs. Receptor source: a human donor with aplastic anemia.

This clonotype was observed at least ten times. V usage is TRBV19 and J usage is TRBJ2-1, with TRBD1 matching over 9 bases. Germline V lookup: CDR1 LNHDA, CDR2 SQIVND (reference sequence). The ends lost 6 bases at V and 12 bases at J; junction bases unmatched: 15. The CDR3 length is 15 residues. The CDR3 sequence is CASSPRDRVWDWQFF. The CDR3 DNA reads TGTGCCAGTAGCCCCCGGGACAGGGTTTGGGATTGGCAGTTCTTC.

The sample holds one count of this clonotype. Its ends do not fully match the called genes, so a read error is possible. V gene TRBV6-4 combines with J gene TRBJ1-6; 7 nucleotides match TRBD1. CDR3 size: 16 residues. Germline CDR1 and CDR2: MRHNA and SNTAGT. CDR3 DNA sequence: TGTGCCATCAGTGGAGGGGACAGCTCCTATAATTCACCCCTCCACTTT. It yields the protein CAISGGDSSYNSPLHF.

This clonotype showed up many times. This sequence joins TRBV5-1 and TRBJ2-2, with TRBD1 matching 8 bases. The J segment lost 0 bases and the V segment lost 0 bases, leaving 7 bases of the junction unmatched. The germline V gene encodes CDR1 SGHRS and CDR2 YFSETQ. The CDR3 length is 18 residues. CDR3 loop: CASSLEVRGRANTGELFF. CDR3 DNA: TGCGCCAGCAGCTTGGAGGTCAGGGGGCGAGCGAACACCGGGGAGCTGTTTTTT. Looking up the rest from reference TRBV5-1 and TRBJ2-2 gives the full variable domain: KAGVTQTPRYLIKTRGQQVTLSCSPISGHRSVSWYQQTPGQGLQFLFEYFSETQRNKGNFPGRFSGRQFSNSRSEMNVSTLELGDSALYLCASSLEVRGRANTGELFFGEGSRLTVL.

The sample holds many counts of this clonotype. This chain joins TRBV7-9 and TRBJ2-7; D might be TRBD1 (6 bases). Germline V CDR1 and CDR2: SEHNR, FQNEAQ (reference sequence). Trimming left V 3 bases short and J 3 bases short, with 9 bases between. The CDR3 runs to 13 residues. CDR3 bases: TGTGCCAGCAGCTTGACAGGAGACTACGAGCAGTACTTC. It yields the protein CASSLTGDYEQYF.

As DNA, the CDR3 is TGCAGTGCTAGAGAAATAGCGGGGGGGAGGTCCCTACTCACAGATACGCAGTATTTT. It specifies CSAREIAGGRSLLTDTQYF. This chain joins TRBV20-1 and TRBJ2-3, with 11 bases that match TRBD2. The V and J ends lost 0 bases and 2 bases, in that order; junction bases with no gene match: 13. Germline V gene sequence: CDR1 DFQATT, CDR2 SNEGSKA (reference sequence). The CDR3 runs to 19 residues.

This rearrangement joins TRBV10-3 to TRBJ1-2, with TRBD1 matching 8 bases. V was pared by 4 bases and J by 8 bases, with 0 bases of the junction left unmatched. Germline lookup yields CDR1 ENHRY and CDR2 SYGVKD. CDR3 length: 11 amino acids. The CDR3 sequence is CAISGTGGYTF. The CDR3 DNA reads TGTGCCATCAGTGGGACAGGGGGCTACACCTTC.

To note about this clonotype: Sequence at one end of the junction differs from germline and may be a read error. The chain links TRBV25-1 to TRBJ1-1; no definite D call. Germline V CDR1 and CDR2: MGHDK, SYGVNS. The CDR3 is 14 residues long. This chain's CDR3 is CASSGIGQNTEAFF. The CDR3 nucleotides are TGTGCCAGCAGTGGAATAGGTCAGAACACCGAAGCTTTCTTT.

The gene calls are TRBV2 and TRBJ2-7, with a weak D call TRBD1 (6 bases). Trimming removed 6 bases at V and 5 bases at J, with 11 bases between. This CDR3 spans 12 amino acids. Per germline, CDR1 SNHLY and CDR2 FYNNEI. CDR3 in amino acids: CASRLQGHEQYF. The CDR3 nucleotides are TGTGCCAGCAGACTACAGGGCCACGAGCAGTACTTC.

This clonotype was detected many times. The junction departs from germline at one end; a sequencing error may be responsible. The V call is TRBV4-2, the J call TRBJ2-7; 9 nucleotides line up with TRBD2. The CDR3 runs to 16 residues. Germline V gives CDR1 LGHNA, CDR2 YNFKEQ. The CDR3 spells CASSQDLAGDTYGQYF. In DNA, the CDR3 is TGTGCCAGCAGCCAAGATTTAGCGGGGGACACCTACGGGCAGTACTTC.

This chain uses TRBV2 with TRBJ2-6, with D maybe TRBD1 (6 bases). Germline CDR1 is SNHLY and CDR2 is FYNNEI. This CDR3 spans 15 amino acids. V lost 6 bases and J 3 bases, leaving 12 bases between the germline ends. The chain's CDR3 is CASRDRTFGANVLTF. The CDR3, as DNA: TGTGCCAGCAGAGACAGGACCTTTGGGGCCAACGTCCTGACTTTC.

This clonotype was detected ten times or more. The chain carries TRBV2 and TRBJ1-4; D might be TRBD1 (6 bases). Trimming shortened V by 6 bases and J by 0 bases, and 11 bases separated the two germline ends. In germline, CDR1 is SNHLY, CDR2 FYNNEI. This CDR3 has 15 amino acids. CDR3 bases: TGTGCCAGCAGGAGAGGGACAACAACTAATGAAAAACTGTTTTTT. Protein sequence: CASRRGTTTNEKLFF. Full variable domain (outside the CDR3, taken from reference TRBV2 and TRBJ1-4): EPEVTQTPSHQVTQMGQEVILRCVPISNHLYFYWYRQILGQKVEFLVSFYNNEISEKSEIFDDQFSVERPDGSNFTLKIRSTKLEDSAMYFCASRRGTTTNEKLFFGSGTQLSVL.

The genes are TRBV19 and TRBJ1-1; D gene unclear. The V end lost 6 bases, the J end lost 1 base, and 9 bases lay between the germline ends. Germline V gives CDR1 LNHDA, CDR2 SQIVND (reference sequence). This CDR3 spans 13 amino acids. The CDR3 reads CASRRTPNTEAFF. The CDR3 coding sequence is TGTGCCAGTAGAAGAACCCCGAACACTGAAGCTTTCTTT.

This chain connects TRBV11-2 to TRBJ2-5; D may correspond to TRBD1 or TRBD2 (6 bases each). The CDR3 spans 18 residues. The V and J ends lost 5 bases and 5 bases respectively, with 27 bases between them. Germline CDR1 is SGHAT and CDR2 is FQNNGV. Here the CDR3 DNA reads TGTGCCAGCAGCCGGGACTCTTGGGGTCAGGACAGTCAGGAGACCCAGTACTTC. This translates into CASSRDSWGQDSQETQYF.

This clonotype was seen many times. V gene TRBV12-3 or TRBV12-4 combines with J gene TRBJ2-2; unclear D gene. This CDR3 is built from 13 residues. V was clipped by 5 bases and J by 8 bases, with 12 bases between them. The CDR3 nucleotides are TGTGCCAGCAGTCTCAAGAGGAAAGGGGAGCTGTTTTTT. It codes for CASSLKRKGELFF.

The sample holds a few counts of this clonotype. Being one base from a much bigger clone, this may be a read error. The chain recombines TRBV20-1 with TRBJ1-1; D unresolved. The V and J ends lost 4 bases and 3 bases respectively, with 9 bases between them. CDR3 length: 12 amino acids. Germline CDR1 DFQATT, CDR2 SNEGSKA (reference sequence). DNA of the CDR3: TGCAGTGCTAAACAGAGAGACACTGAAGCTTTCTTT. Translated, it gives CSAKQRDTEAFF.

This chain joins TRBV25-1 and TRBJ1-1, with D perhaps TRBD1 (5 bases). This CDR3 is 13 amino acids long. Germline-derived CDR1 and CDR2 are MGHDK and SYGVNS. V lost 7 bases, J lost 7 bases, and 16 bases lay in between. The CDR3 DNA reads as TGTGCCAGCACCCAGGCAGGGAAGGATGAAGCTTTCTTT. It encodes CASTQAGKDEAFF.

In this sample, this clonotype turned up many times. This chain joins TRBV5-8 and TRBJ1-2; a possible D gene is TRBD1 (5 bases). The CDR3 runs 13 residues. Trimming took off 0 bases at V and 6 bases at J, with 9 bases between the two ends. Per the germline V gene, CDR1 is SGHTS and CDR2 is YDEGEE. CDR3 nucleotide sequence: TGTGCCAGCAGCTTGGCTGGGACCCATGGCTACACCTTC. It codes for CASSLAGTHGYTF.